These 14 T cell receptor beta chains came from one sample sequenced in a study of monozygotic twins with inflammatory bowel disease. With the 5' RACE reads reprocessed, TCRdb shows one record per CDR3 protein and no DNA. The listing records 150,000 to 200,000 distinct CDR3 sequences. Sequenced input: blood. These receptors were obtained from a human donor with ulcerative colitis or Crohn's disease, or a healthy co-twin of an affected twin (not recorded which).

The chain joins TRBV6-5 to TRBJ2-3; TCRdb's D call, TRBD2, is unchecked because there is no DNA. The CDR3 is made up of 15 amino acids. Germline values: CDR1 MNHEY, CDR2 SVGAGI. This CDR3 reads CASSYSGGNTDTQYF.

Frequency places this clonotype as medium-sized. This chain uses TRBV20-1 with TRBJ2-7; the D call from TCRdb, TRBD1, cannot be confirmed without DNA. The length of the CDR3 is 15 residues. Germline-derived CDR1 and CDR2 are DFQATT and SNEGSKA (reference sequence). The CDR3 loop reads CSASPPRGVPYEQYF.

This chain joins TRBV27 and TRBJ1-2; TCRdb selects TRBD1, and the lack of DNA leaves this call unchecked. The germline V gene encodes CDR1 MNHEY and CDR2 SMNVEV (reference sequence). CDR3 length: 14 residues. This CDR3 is CASSWGRLNYGYTF.

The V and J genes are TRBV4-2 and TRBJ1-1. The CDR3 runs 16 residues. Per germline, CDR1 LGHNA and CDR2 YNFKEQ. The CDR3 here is CASSQDVQGGRTEAFF.

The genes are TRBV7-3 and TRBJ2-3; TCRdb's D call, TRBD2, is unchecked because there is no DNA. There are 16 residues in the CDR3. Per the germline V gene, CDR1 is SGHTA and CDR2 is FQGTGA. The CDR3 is CASSLTTSANTDTQYF.

The CDR3 sequence: CAISGTGDTEAFF. This rearrangement joins TRBV10-3 to TRBJ1-1; TCRdb indicates TRBD1, and absent DNA this call remains unverified. This CDR3 comprises 13 residues. Germline values: CDR1 ENHRY, CDR2 SYGVKD.

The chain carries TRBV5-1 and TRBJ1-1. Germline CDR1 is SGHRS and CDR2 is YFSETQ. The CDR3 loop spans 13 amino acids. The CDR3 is CASSWVLGTEAFF.

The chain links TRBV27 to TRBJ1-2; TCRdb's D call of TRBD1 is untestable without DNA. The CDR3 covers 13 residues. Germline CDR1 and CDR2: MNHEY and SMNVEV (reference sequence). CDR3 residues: CASSPSAGRGYTF.

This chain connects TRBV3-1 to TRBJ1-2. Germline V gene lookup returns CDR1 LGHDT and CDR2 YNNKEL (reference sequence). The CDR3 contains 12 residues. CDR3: CASSQEFYGYTF. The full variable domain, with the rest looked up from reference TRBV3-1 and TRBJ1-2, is DTAVSQTPKYLVTQMGNDKSIKCEQNLGHDTMYWYKQDSKKFLKIMFSYNNKELIINETVPNRFSPKSPDKAHLNLHINSLELGDSAVYFCASSQEFYGYTFGSGTRLTVV.

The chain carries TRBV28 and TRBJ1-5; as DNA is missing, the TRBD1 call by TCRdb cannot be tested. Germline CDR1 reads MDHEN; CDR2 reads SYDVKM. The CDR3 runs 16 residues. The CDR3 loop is CASRPLTGGDHQPQHF.

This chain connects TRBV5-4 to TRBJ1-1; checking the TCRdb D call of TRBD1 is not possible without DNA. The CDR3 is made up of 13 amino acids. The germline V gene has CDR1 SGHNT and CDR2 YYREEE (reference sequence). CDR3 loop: CASSLGGTYEAFF. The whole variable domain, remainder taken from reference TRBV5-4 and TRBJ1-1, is ETGVTQSPTHLIKTRGQQVTLRCSSQSGHNTVSWYQQALGQGPQFIFQYYREEENGRGNFPPRFSGLQFPNYSSELNVNALELDDSALYLCASSLGGTYEAFFGQGTRLTVV.

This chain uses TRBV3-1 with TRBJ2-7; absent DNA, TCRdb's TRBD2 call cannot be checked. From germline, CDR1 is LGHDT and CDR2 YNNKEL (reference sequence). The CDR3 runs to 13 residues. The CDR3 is CASANSGGYEQYF.

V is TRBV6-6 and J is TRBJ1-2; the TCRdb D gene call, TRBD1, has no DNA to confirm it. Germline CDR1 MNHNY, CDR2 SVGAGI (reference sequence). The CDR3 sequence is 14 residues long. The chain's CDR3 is CASSYPTGDYGYTF.

CDR3: CASSAAAGPEGVKNIQYF. The chain employs TRBV6-2 or TRBV6-3 and TRBJ2-4; no DNA is available, so the TRBD2 call from TCRdb remains unchecked. Germline CDR1 is MNHEY and CDR2 is SVGEGT. The CDR3 consists of 18 residues.